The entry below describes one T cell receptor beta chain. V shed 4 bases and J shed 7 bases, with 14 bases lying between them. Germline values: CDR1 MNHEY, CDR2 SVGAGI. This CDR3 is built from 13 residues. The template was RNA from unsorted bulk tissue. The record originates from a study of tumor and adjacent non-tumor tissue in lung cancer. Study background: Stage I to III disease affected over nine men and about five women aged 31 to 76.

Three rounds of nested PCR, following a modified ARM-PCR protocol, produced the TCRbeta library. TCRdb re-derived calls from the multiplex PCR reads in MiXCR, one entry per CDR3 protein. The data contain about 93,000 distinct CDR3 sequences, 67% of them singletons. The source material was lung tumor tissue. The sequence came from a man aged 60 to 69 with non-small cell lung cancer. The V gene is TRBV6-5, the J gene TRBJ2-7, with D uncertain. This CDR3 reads CASSSTWLSEQYF. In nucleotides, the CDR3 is TGTGCCAGCAGTTCTACATGGTTAAGTGAGCAGTACTTC.